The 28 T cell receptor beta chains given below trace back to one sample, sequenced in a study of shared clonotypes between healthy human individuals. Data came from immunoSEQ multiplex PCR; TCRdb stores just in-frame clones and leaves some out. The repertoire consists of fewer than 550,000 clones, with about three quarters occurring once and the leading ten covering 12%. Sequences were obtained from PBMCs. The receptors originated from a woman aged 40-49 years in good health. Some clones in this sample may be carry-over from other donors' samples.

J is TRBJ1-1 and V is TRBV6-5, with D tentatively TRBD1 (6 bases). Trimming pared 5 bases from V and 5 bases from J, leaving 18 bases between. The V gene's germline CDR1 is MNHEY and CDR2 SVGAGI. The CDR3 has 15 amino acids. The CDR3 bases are TGTGCCAGCAGTCCCATAGGGGGTTTTGAGACTGAAGCTTTCTTT. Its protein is CASSPIGGFETEAFF.

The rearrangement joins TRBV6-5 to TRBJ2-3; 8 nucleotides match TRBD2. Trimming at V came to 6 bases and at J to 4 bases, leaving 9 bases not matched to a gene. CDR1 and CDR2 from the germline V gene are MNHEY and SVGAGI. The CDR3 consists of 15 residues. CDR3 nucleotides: TGTGCCAGCAGCCTGACTAGCGCCTCGCCAGATACGCAGTATTTT. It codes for CASSLTSASPDTQYF.

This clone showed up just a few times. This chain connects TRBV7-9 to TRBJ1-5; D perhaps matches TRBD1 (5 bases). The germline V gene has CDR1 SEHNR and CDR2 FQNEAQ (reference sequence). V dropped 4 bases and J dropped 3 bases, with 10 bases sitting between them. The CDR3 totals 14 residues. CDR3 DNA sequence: TGTGCCAGCAGCTCCCTGGGGCTCAATCAGCCCCAGCATTTT. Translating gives CASSSLGLNQPQHF. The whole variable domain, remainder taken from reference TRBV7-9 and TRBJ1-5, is DTGVSQNPRHKITKRGQNVTFRCDPISEHNRLYWYRQTLGQGPEFLTYFQNEAQLEKSRLLSDRFSAERPKGSFSTLEIQRTEQGDSAMYLCASSSLGLNQPQHFGDGTRLSIL.

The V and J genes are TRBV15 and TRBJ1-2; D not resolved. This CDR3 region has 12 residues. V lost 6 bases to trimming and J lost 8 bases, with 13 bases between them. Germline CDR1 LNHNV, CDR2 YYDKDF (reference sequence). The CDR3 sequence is CATRGPGEGYTF. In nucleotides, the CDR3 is TGTGCCACCAGAGGCCCAGGCGAGGGCTACACCTTC.

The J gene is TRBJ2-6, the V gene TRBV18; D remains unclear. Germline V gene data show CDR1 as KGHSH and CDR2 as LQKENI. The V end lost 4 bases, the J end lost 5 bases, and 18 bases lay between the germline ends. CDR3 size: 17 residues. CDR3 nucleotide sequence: TGTGCCAGCTCACGTCACCATTTACAAAGTCGGGCCAACGTCCTGACTTTC. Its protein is CASSRHHLQSRANVLTF.

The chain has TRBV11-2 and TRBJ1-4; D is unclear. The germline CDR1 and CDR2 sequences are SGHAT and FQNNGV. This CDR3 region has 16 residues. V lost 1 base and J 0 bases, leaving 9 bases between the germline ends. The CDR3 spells CASSLGASATNEKLFF. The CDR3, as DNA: TGTGCCAGCAGCTTAGGGGCTTCGGCAACTAATGAAAAACTGTTTTTT.

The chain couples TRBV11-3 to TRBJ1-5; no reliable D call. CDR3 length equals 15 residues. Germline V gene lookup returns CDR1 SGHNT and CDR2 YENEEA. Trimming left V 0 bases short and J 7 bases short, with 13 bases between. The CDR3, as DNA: TGTGCCAGCAGCTTAGATCAAAGGGATAGACAGCCCCAGCATTTT. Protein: CASSLDQRDRQPQHF.

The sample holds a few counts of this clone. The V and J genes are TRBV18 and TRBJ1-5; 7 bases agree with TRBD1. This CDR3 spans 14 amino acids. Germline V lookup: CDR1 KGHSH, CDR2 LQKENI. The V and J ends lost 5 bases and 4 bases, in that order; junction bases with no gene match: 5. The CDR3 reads CASSAGTDNQPQHF. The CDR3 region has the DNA TGTGCCAGCTCAGCCGGGACAGATAATCAGCCCCAGCATTTT.

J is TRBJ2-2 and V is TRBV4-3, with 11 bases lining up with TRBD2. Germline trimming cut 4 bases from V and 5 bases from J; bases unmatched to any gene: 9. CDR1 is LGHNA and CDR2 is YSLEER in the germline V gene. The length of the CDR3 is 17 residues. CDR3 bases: TGCGCCAGCAGCCGAGGGACTAGCGGAAAAGGGACCGGGGAGCTGTTTTTT. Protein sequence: CASSRGTSGKGTGELFF.

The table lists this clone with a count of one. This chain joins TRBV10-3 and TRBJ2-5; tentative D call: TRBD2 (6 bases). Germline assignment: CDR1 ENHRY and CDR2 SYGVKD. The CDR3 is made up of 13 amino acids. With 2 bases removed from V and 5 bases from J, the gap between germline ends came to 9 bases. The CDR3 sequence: CAISEAGSETQYF. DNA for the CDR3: TGTGCCATCAGTGAGGCGGGAAGTGAGACCCAGTACTTC.

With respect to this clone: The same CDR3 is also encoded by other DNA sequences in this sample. For the CDR3, the DNA is TGTGCCAGCTCACCAGCAGATACGCAGTATTTT. It encodes CASSPADTQYF. The V and J genes are TRBV18 and TRBJ2-3; D gene unclear. The CDR3 extends over 11 amino acids. V dropped 2 bases and J dropped 4 bases, with 1 base sitting between them. The germline V gene encodes CDR1 KGHSH and CDR2 LQKENI.

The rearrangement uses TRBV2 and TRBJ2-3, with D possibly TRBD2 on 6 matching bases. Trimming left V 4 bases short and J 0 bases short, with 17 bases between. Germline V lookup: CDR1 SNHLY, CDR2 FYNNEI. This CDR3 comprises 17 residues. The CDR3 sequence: CASSVRRGITSTDTQYF. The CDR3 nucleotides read TGTGCCAGCAGTGTAAGACGCGGGATTACTAGCACAGATACGCAGTATTTT.

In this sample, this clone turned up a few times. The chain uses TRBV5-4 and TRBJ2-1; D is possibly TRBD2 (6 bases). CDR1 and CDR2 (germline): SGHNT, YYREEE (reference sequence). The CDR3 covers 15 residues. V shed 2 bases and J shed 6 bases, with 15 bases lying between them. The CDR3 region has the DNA TGTGCCAGCAGCTTCGTAAGCGGGCCGGTCAATGAGCAGTTCTTC. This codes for CASSFVSGPVNEQFF.

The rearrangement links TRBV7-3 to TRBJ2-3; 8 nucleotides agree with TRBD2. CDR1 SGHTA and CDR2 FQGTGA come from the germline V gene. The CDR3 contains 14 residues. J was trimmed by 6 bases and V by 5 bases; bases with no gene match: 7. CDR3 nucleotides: TGTGCCAGCAGCCCCGGGGTAGCGGGGGATACGCAGTATTTT. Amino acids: CASSPGVAGDTQYF.

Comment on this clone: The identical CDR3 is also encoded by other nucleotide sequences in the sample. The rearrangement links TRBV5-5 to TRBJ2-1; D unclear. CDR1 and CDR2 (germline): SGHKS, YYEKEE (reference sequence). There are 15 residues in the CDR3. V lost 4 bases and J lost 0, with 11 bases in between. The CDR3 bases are TGTGCCAGCAGCGCCAGCGTCAGCTCCTACAATGAGCAGTTCTTC. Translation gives CASSASVSSYNEQFF.

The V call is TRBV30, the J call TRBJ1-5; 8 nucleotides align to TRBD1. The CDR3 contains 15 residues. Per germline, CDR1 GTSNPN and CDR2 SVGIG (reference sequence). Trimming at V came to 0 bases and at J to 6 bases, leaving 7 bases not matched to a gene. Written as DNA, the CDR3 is TGTGCCTGGAGTGTCGTGGCAGGGGGCGGTCAGCCCCAGCATTTT. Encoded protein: CAWSVVAGGGQPQHF. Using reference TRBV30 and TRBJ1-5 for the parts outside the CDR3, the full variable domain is SQTIHQWPATLVQPVGSPLSLECTVEGTSNPNLYWYRQAAGRGLQLLFYSVGIGQISSEVPQNLSASRPQDRQFILSSKKLLLSDSGFYLCAWSVVAGGGQPQHFGDGTRLSIL.

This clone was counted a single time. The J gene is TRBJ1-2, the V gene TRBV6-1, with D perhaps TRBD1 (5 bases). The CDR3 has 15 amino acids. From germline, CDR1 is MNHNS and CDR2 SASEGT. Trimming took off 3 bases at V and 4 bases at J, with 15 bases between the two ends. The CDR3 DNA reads TGTGCCAGCAGTGATCCGGGCTACGGGACCTATGGCTACACCTTC. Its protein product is CASSDPGYGTYGYTF.

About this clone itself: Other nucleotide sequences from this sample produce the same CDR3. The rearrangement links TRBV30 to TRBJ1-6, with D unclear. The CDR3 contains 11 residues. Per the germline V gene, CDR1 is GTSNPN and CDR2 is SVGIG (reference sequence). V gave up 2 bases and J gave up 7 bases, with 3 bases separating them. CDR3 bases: TGTGCCTGGAGTCGGAATTCACCCCTCCACTTT. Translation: CAWSRNSPLHF.

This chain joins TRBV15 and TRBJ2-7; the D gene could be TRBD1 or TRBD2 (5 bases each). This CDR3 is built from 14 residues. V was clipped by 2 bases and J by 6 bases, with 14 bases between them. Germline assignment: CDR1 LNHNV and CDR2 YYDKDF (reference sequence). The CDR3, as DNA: TGTGCCACCAGCAGAAAAAGGGACGTCGCCGAGCAGTACTTC. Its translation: CATSRKRDVAEQYF. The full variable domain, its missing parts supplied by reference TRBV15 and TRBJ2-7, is DAMVIQNPRYQVTQFGKPVTLSCSQTLNHNVMYWYQQKSSQAPKLLFHYYDKDFNNEADTPDNFQSRRPNTSFCFLDIRSPGLGDTAMYLCATSRKRDVAEQYFGPGTRLTVT.

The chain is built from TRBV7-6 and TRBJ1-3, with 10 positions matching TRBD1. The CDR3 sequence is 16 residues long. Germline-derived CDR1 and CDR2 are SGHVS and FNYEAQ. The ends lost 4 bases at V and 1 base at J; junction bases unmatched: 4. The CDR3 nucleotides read TGTGCCAGCAGCTCGACAGGGGGCAGTTCTGGAAACACCATATATTTT. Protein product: CASSSTGGSSGNTIYF.

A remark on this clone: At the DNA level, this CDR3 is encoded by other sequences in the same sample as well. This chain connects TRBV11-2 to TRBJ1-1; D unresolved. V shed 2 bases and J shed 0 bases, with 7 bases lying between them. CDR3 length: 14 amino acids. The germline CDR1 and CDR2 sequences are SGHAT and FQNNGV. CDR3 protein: CASSLSRLNTEAFF. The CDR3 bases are TGTGCCAGCAGCTTAAGCAGGCTGAACACTGAAGCTTTCTTT.

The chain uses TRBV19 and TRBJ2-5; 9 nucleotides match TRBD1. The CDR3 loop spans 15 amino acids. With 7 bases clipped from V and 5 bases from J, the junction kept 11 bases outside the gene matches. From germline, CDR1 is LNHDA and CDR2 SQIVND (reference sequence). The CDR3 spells CASKRRTGVEETQYF. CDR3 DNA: TGTGCCAGTAAGCGCAGGACAGGGGTCGAGGAGACCCAGTACTTC.

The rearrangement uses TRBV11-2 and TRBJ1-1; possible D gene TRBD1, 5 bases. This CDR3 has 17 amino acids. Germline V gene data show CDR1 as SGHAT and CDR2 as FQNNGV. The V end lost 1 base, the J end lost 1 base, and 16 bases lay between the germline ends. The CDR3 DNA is TGTGCCAGCAGCTTAGCGGCAGGGCAGCGGGCGAACACTGAAGCTTTCTTT. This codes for CASSLAAGQRANTEAFF.

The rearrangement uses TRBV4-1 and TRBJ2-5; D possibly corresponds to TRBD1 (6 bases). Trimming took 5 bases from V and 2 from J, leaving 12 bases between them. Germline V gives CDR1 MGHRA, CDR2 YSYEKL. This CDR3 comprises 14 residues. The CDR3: CASSYTGPQETQYF. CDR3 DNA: TGCGCCAGCAGCTACACAGGGCCACAAGAGACCCAGTACTTC.

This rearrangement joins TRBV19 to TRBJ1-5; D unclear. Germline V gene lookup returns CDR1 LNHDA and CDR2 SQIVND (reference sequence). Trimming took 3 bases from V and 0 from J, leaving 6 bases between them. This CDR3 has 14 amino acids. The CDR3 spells CASSIFHSNQPQHF. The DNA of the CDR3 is TGTGCCAGTAGTATTTTCCATAGCAATCAGCCCCAGCATTTT.

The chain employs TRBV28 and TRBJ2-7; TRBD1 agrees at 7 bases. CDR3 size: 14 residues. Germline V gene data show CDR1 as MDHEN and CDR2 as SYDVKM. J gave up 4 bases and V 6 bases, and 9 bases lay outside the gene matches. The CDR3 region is CASSPGQAPYEQYF. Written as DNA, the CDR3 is TGTGCCAGCAGCCCTGGACAGGCCCCATACGAGCAGTACTTC.

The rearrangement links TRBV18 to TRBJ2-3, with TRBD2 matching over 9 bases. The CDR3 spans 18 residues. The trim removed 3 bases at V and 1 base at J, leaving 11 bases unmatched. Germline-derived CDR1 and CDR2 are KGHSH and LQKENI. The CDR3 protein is CASSPRSGSGGGTDTQYF. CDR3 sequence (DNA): TGTGCCAGCTCACCCCGATCGGGTAGCGGGGGCGGCACAGATACGCAGTATTTT.

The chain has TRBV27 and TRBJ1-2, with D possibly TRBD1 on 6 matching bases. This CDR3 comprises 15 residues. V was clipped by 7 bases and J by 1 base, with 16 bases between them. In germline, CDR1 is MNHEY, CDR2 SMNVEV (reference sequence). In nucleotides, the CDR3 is TGTGCCAGCACCCCGGGGGGCTCAGTTAACTATGGCTACACCTTC. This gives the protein CASTPGGSVNYGYTF.